The subject of this entry is one TCR beta chain. The CDR3 has 15 amino acids. Germline V gives CDR1 LNHNV, CDR2 YYDKDF (reference sequence). Trimming took 1 base from V and 5 from J; bases not matched to a gene: 4. The PCR made use of 60 Vbeta and 13 Jbeta primers. Assay used: immunoSEQ multiplex PCR; TCRdb lists only in-frame clones, some missing. Of about 180,000 clones listed, around three quarters were seen once; the top ten hold roughly 0.64%. The data stem from a study of cytomegalovirus exposure and HLA in healthy donors. In the study overall: HLA-typed donors were the source of about 81 million unique TCRs held in an early data release.

Sequenced sample: PBMCs. V usage is TRBV15 and J usage is TRBJ1-1, with 10 nucleotides matching TRBD1. This receptor was obtained from a woman between 40 and 50 years old in good health and CMV-seronegative. Here the CDR3 reads CATSRARTGGTEAFF. The DNA for the CDR3 is TGTGCCACCAGCAGAGCTAGGACAGGGGGAACTGAAGCTTTCTTT.